This T cell receptor (beta chain) originates from a study of T-cell reconstitution after alpha-beta-depleted transplantation in children (dated by TCRdb to the mid-2010s). For the study in its entirety: T-cell immune reconstitution after TCRalphabeta/CD19-depleted allogeneic hematopoietic cell transplantation in children was quantitatively tracked in the study by means of TCR repertoire profiling.

Here is what the overall study found, with its caveats: In some patients, the high TCRbeta diversity seen at day 60 was put down to recipient T cells and intrathymic progenitors that had survived conditioning. Over subsequent months, a decline in hyperexpanded clone frequencies was noted, and after one year, T-cell counts and TCRbeta diversity were mostly ascribed to newly produced T cells. The apparently early alphabetaT-cell count recovery about two months after transplant was reportedly dependent on only several hundred rapidly expanded clones derived from non-depleted graft cells.

The library was obtained by PCR. The run used an Illumina HiSeq 2500. Molecular barcoding was employed in the preparation of TCR libraries, with unique molecular identifiers being used to normalize TCRbeta repertoire quantification. TCRdb trimmed the raw reads at Q25, called clones with MiXCR and kept productive beta chains. Each record represents a unique CDR3 protein, reported with the most common genes and DNA among its rows. The sample yields some 300,000 distinct CDR3 sequences; 10% were counted once. The ten largest clones take up 7.5% of the sample. Reading the label with the study, this specimen's treatment or condition is: allogeneic hematopoietic cell transplantation with graft depleted of TCRalphabeta T cells and CD19 B cells. Transplant recipients were children who received TCRalphabeta/CD19-depleted allogeneic hematopoietic cell grafts. As to this clonotype: There is no known antigen for this receptor. Per-base qualities were not stored, and no clone one base away is much larger.

The CDR3 goes from the cysteine to the phenylalanine over 15 residues. Just CDR3 DNA is preserved here, 45 bases in frame from base 1. CDR1 and CDR2, per the germline V gene (reference sequence), are DFQATT and SNEGSKA. Trimming accounts for 5 bases at V and 0 bases at J, while the number of junction bases matched to no gene is 7. Source: PBMCs, taken before TCRalphabeta/CD19-depleted stem cell transplant. Recombination linked TRBV20-1 to TRBJ2-7, with 10 bases aligning to TRBD2. The TCR sequence derives from a boy younger than two with acute myeloid leukemia, due to receive a stem cell transplant. CDR3 loop: CSADRLAGNSYEQYF. The DNA sequence follows: TGCAGTGCTGACAGACTAGCGGGCAACTCCTACGAGCAGTACTTC.